This T cell receptor (beta chain) was identified during a study of T-cell reconstitution after alpha-beta-depleted transplantation in children. This clonotype was detected ten times or more. Unique molecular identifiers tagged the TCRbeta library. TCRdb passed the PCR reads through MiXCR, listing each CDR3 protein once. The sample includes 490,000 or so distinct CDR3 sequences, about 12% of them seen just once. The TCR sequence derives from a human donor who donated a stem cell graft to a child with combined immunodeficiency. Sequencing used PBMCs from the stem cell graft donor, obtained from the stem cell graft.

CDR3 in DNA: TGTGCCAGCAGTCCGGGACTAGCTTCTTACGAGCAGTACTTC. Its protein is CASSPGLASYEQYF. The V gene is TRBV12-3 or TRBV12-4, the J gene TRBJ2-7, with TRBD2 matching 9 bases. CDR3 length equals 14 residues. Trimming took 5 bases from V and 4 from J; bases not matched to a gene: 6.